What follows describes a single T cell receptor beta chain. Its antigen is not identified. Thyroid surgery was preceded by no treatment in any patient. In the original workflow: Between-group CDR3 differences, defined by clinicopathological status, yielded a distant-metastasis classifier for papillary thyroid cancer. TCRdb reprocessed the PCR reads using MiXCR. TCRdb's processing, not the study's, gives the V and J calls here. Found here are approximately 70,000 clones, around 20% of them singletons; the top ten hold roughly 12%. This CDR3 contains 18 residues. Looked up from germline, CDR1 is MNHEY and CDR2 is SVGAGI. The trim removed 0 bases at V and 3 bases at J, leaving 5 bases unmatched. This specimen belongs to a study of metastatic and nonmetastatic thyroid tumors. Regarding the study as a whole: Reports indicated that malignant thyroid tumors showed significantly higher TCR beta diversity than benign nodules did, in blood and tumor.

V and J are TRBV6-5 and TRBJ2-6; 10 bases line up with TRBD1. The clonotype comes from a female donor with papillary thyroid cancer or a benign thyroid nodule (not recorded which). Some clones in this sample may be carry-over from other donors' samples. The source material was blood. The DNA for the CDR3 is TGTGCCAGCAGTTACTCGGAGACAGGGGGCTTTGGGGCCAACGTCCTGACTTTC. It is translated as CASSYSETGGFGANVLTF.